The 30 T cell receptor beta chains below all came from one sample that was sequenced in a study of CD8+CD57+ T cells in acquired aplastic anemia. Whoever was chosen for sequencing had shown CD8+CD57+ cell expansion by flow cytometry. Genomic DNA served as template for TCR beta VDJ and CDR3 profiling. A single record per CDR3 protein comes from TCRdb applying MiXCR to the reads. Among fewer than 250,000 distinct CDR3 sequences listed, roughly 50% were seen once. The sample comprised sorted CD4+, CD8+, or CD8+CD57+ T cells (not recorded which) from PBMCs. These receptors came from a human donor with aplastic anemia.

This chain uses TRBV19 with TRBJ1-6; D call uncertain. Germline CDR1 reads LNHDA; CDR2 reads SQIVND (reference sequence). CDR3 size: 12 residues. Deletions cut 4 bases from V and 7 bases from J, with 5 bases between. CDR3 amino acids: CASSTRNSPLHF. CDR3 in DNA: TGTGCCAGTAGTACAAGGAATTCACCCCTCCACTTT.

V gene TRBV20-1 combines with J gene TRBJ2-7; 9 nucleotides line up with TRBD2. The DNA matches TRBJ2-5 better at its end, which makes the J call doubtful. Germline loops: CDR1 DFQATT, CDR2 SNEGSKA (reference sequence). CDR3 length equals 16 residues. The CDR3 reads CSAAQVGAGGQETQYF. DNA of the CDR3: TGCAGTGCTGCACAGGTTGGAGCGGGGGGACAAGAGACCCAGTACTTC.

In the case of this clonotype: This may arise from a read error, as a much more abundant clone is one base away. The chain joins TRBV6-1 to TRBJ1-5, with D unclear. This CDR3 region has 13 residues. Looked up from germline, CDR1 is MNHNS and CDR2 is SASEGT. V was pared by 11 bases and J by 4 bases, with 15 bases between. In nucleotides, the CDR3 is TGTGCCGGCACTGGCAGGTTAAATCAGCCCCAGCATTTT. Its translation is CAGTGRLNQPQHF.

This clonotype has ten or more counts. V and J are TRBV2 and TRBJ2-5, with D unclear. V lost 0 bases to trimming and J lost 6 bases, with 5 bases between them. Looked up from germline, CDR1 is SNHLY and CDR2 is FYNNEI. The CDR3 totals 12 residues. The CDR3 here is CASSEALKTQYF. Here the CDR3 DNA reads TGTGCCAGCAGTGAAGCGTTAAAGACCCAGTACTTC.

This clonotype was counted many times. At one of its ends the junction is not consistent with the germline gene, which may arise from a read error. The chain combines TRBV7-7 with TRBJ2-5; 8 bases are shared with TRBD1. The CDR3 has 18 residues. Germline CDR1 SSHAT, CDR2 FNYEAQ (reference sequence). The CDR3 reads CASSLAGSGGASRETQYF. DNA of the CDR3: TGTGCTAGCAGCTTAGCTGGGTCAGGGGGCGCCTCCCGAGAGACCCAGTACTTC.

V and J are TRBV15 and TRBJ2-5; no reliable D call. The germline V and J ends were trimmed by 0 bases and 4 bases, with 12 bases remaining between them. Germline V lookup: CDR1 LNHNV, CDR2 YYDKDF (reference sequence). CDR3 length: 15 residues. The CDR3 coding sequence is TGTGCCACCAGCAGAGAGGCAGCCTTCGGAGAGACCCAGTACTTC. It yields the protein CATSREAAFGETQYF.

The genes are TRBV24-1 and TRBJ2-7; D tentatively fits TRBD1 or TRBD2 (5 bases each). The CDR3 is 14 amino acids. CDR1 is KGHDR, CDR2 SFDVKD, per germline. V shed 7 bases and J shed 4 bases, with 16 bases lying between them. CDR3 loop: CATRQDGTRYEQYF. DNA of the CDR3: TGTGCCACCAGACAGGACGGGACGAGGTACGAGCAGTACTTC.

There are many counts of this clonotype. As DNA, the CDR3 is TGTGCCAGCAGCCCTAAGAGGGACAGGAACACTGAAGCTTTCTTT. It is translated as CASSPKRDRNTEAFF. The J gene is TRBJ1-1, the V gene TRBV7-9; 7 bases are a match to TRBD1. Germline V gene data show CDR1 as SEHNR and CDR2 as FQNEAQ (reference sequence). This CDR3 is built from 15 residues. The J segment lost 1 base and the V segment lost 5 bases, leaving 7 bases of the junction unmatched.

This clonotype was picked up many times. The J gene is TRBJ1-3, the V gene TRBV2; D remains unclear. The germline V gene has CDR1 SNHLY and CDR2 FYNNEI. Trimming left V 2 bases short and J 0 bases short, with 8 bases between. CDR3 length equals 15 residues. The CDR3, as DNA: TGTGCCAGCAGTGAACAGGCGTCCTCTGGAAACACCATATATTTT. Encoded protein: CASSEQASSGNTIYF.

Only a few counts were recorded for this clonotype. A read error is possible here, since a much larger clone lies one base away. This chain uses TRBV19 with TRBJ1-5; tentative D call: TRBD1 (6 bases). The germline V gene has CDR1 LNHDA and CDR2 SQIVND (reference sequence). V was trimmed by 4 bases and J by 6 bases, leaving 16 bases between them. This CDR3 has 15 amino acids. CDR3 sequence: CASSTDRPRVQPQHF. CDR3 bases: TGTGCCAGTAGTACAGACAGGCCCCGGGTTCAGCCCCAGCATTTT.

The V gene is TRBV20-1, the J gene TRBJ2-7; 11 nucleotides agree with TRBD1. The ends lost 6 bases at V and 5 bases at J; junction bases unmatched: 6. The germline CDR1 and CDR2 sequences are DFQATT and SNEGSKA (reference sequence). The CDR3 contains 13 residues. The CDR3 DNA follows: TGCAGTGCCTGGACAGGGGGCTTCGACGAGCAGTACTTC. Its protein is CSAWTGGFDEQYF.

The chain employs TRBV11-1 and TRBJ1-2; D is unclear. This CDR3 spans 15 amino acids. V was shortened by 5 bases and J by 3 bases, with 16 bases between the two germline ends. In germline, CDR1 is SGHAT, CDR2 FQDESV (reference sequence). CDR3 bases: TGTGCCAGCAGCCGAGGCAGGTCTAGCGACTATGGCTACACCTTC. This encodes CASSRGRSSDYGYTF.

This rearrangement joins TRBV19 to TRBJ2-7, with a tentative D call TRBD2 (6 bases). This CDR3 spans 13 amino acids. The V end was cut by 6 bases, the J end by 5 bases, with 14 bases between. Germline values: CDR1 LNHDA, CDR2 SQIVND (reference sequence). The CDR3 nucleotides are TGTGCCAGTAGGACCGGGGGAAAGGACGAGCAGTACTTC. As protein: CASRTGGKDEQYF.

This clonotype is a singleton in its sample. Possible read error: a much larger clone is one base away. The rearrangement uses TRBV2 and TRBJ2-5; D may be TRBD1 (5 bases). Trimming cost V 5 bases and J 0 bases, with 16 bases left between them. Germline values: CDR1 SNHLY, CDR2 FYNNEI. The CDR3 covers 16 residues. As DNA, the CDR3 is TGTGCCAGCAGTTACTGGGCAGGGCTTGACCAAGAGACCCAGTACTTC. As protein: CASSYWAGLDQETQYF.

About this clonotype itself: Germline and junction disagree at one end, which may indicate a read error. The chain joins TRBV9 to TRBJ1-2, with D possibly TRBD1 on 6 matching bases. The length of the CDR3 is 18 residues. Germline CDR1 SGDLS, CDR2 YYNGEE. The CDR3: CASRSATSRQADGYGYTF. The DNA of the CDR3 is TGCGCCAGCAGGTCGGCAACGAGCAGACAGGCGGATGGCTATGGCTACACCTTC. Drawing the rest from reference TRBV9 and TRBJ1-2, the complete variable domain is DSGVTQTPKHLITATGQRVTLRCSPRSGDLSVYWYQQSLDQGLQFLIQYYNGEERAKGNILERFSAQQFPDLHSELNLSSLELGDSALYFCASRSATSRQADGYGYTFGSGTRLTVV.

The V gene is TRBV25-1, the J gene TRBJ2-1; 7 nucleotides agree with TRBD2. The CDR3 consists of 18 residues. Germline V gene data show CDR1 as MGHDK and CDR2 as SYGVNS. Trimming removed 5 bases from V and 0 bases from J; junction bases left unmatched: 13. CDR3 in amino acids: CASSHPRTSPASYNEQFF. The CDR3 DNA sequence: TGTGCCAGCAGTCACCCCCGGACTAGTCCGGCCTCCTACAATGAGCAGTTCTTC.

The genes are TRBV25-1 and TRBJ2-7; a possible D gene is TRBD2 (5 bases). Germline V gives CDR1 MGHDK, CDR2 SYGVNS. Trimming stripped 3 bases from V and 7 bases from J, with 16 bases between. This CDR3 contains 14 residues. CDR3 sequence (DNA): TGTGCCAGCAGTGAGACGGGCTCAGGCGGGGAGCAGTACTTC. Its translation: CASSETGSGGEQYF.

In this sample, this clonotype turned up many times. CDR3 amino acids: CASSIVAGPREQYF. The CDR3 nucleotides are TGTGCCAGTAGTATAGTTGCCGGTCCTAGGGAGCAGTACTTC. The chain carries TRBV19 and TRBJ2-7; D is unresolved. The V end was cut by 1 base, the J end by 7 bases, with 14 bases between. The CDR3 loop spans 14 amino acids. Germline CDR1 reads LNHDA; CDR2 reads SQIVND (reference sequence).

This clonotype came up many times. The rearrangement joins TRBV27 to TRBJ1-2, with 8 bases matching TRBD1. The CDR3 sequence is 13 residues long. V lost 2 bases, J lost 8 bases, and 4 bases stayed unmatched. Germline lookup yields CDR1 MNHEY and CDR2 SMNVEV (reference sequence). CDR3 amino acids: CASSLDRGAGYTF. CDR3 coding DNA: TGTGCCAGCAGTTTAGACAGGGGCGCAGGCTACACCTTC.

J is TRBJ2-3 and V is TRBV15; the match to TRBD2 covers 12 bases. This CDR3 contains 18 residues. V was clipped by 0 bases and J by 2 bases; unmatched bases: 6. CDR1 LNHNV and CDR2 YYDKDF come from the germline V gene (reference sequence). DNA for the CDR3: TGTGCCACCAGCAGAGAGACTAGCGGGAGAGACCTCACAGATACGCAGTATTTT. This encodes CATSRETSGRDLTDTQYF.

The rearrangement joins TRBV6-2 or TRBV6-3 to TRBJ2-7; weak D call: TRBD1 (6 bases). The CDR3 is made up of 14 amino acids. Trimming took off 2 bases at V and 5 bases at J, with 13 bases between the two ends. The germline gives CDR1 MNHEY, CDR2 SVGEGT. CDR3 DNA sequence: TGTGCCAGCAGTTACAAAACAGGGTTTAACGAGCAGTACTTC. Its translation is CASSYKTGFNEQYF.

V and J are TRBV15 and TRBJ2-7; TRBD1 is a possible D gene (5 bases). This CDR3 is 16 amino acids long. Looked up from germline, CDR1 is LNHNV and CDR2 is YYDKDF (reference sequence). The ends were cut back, 1 base at V and 5 bases at J, with 18 bases in the middle. The CDR3 bases are TGTGCCACCAGCAGAGCCAAGGGGCAGGGTCCCCACGAGCAGTACTTC. Translating it yields CATSRAKGQGPHEQYF.

The gene calls are TRBV20-1 and TRBJ2-1; no clear D. V shed 5 bases and J shed 3 bases, with 14 bases lying between them. This CDR3 comprises 14 residues. CDR1 is DFQATT and CDR2 is SNEGSKA in the germline V gene (reference sequence). In nucleotides, the CDR3 is TGCAGTGCTCCGACCCGGATATACTACAATGAGCAGTTCTTC. Residues: CSAPTRIYYNEQFF.

The chain is built from TRBV24-1 and TRBJ2-5; 12 bases agree with TRBD1. Germline loops: CDR1 KGHDR, CDR2 SFDVKD. This CDR3 spans 18 amino acids. With 0 bases clipped from V and 5 bases from J, the junction kept 9 bases outside the gene matches. CDR3 region: CATSDLPSRDRGLETQYF. The CDR3 DNA reads TGTGCCACCAGTGATTTGCCCTCCCGGGACAGGGGGCTGGAGACCCAGTACTTC.

This clonotype was counted ten times or more. The chain employs TRBV6-6 and TRBJ1-6; unclear D gene. CDR1 and CDR2 from the germline V gene are MNHNY and SVGAGI (reference sequence). Trimming took off 4 bases at V and 10 bases at J, with 8 bases between the two ends. This CDR3 is 12 amino acids long. CDR3 sequence reads: CASSSLGSPLHF. The DNA for the CDR3 is TGTGCCAGCAGTTCCCTGGGGTCACCCCTCCACTTT.

The chain combines TRBV10-1 with TRBJ2-7, with unresolved D. V gave up 3 bases and J gave up 1 base, with 7 bases separating them. The germline CDR1 and CDR2 sequences are WNHNN and SYGVQD (reference sequence). The length of the CDR3 is 13 residues. CDR3 sequence reads: CASSEAVSYEQYF. The CDR3 bases are TGCGCCAGCAGTGAAGCAGTTTCCTACGAGCAGTACTTC.

This clonotype was found many times. V gene TRBV6-1 combines with J gene TRBJ2-7, with D unresolved. Trimming took 2 bases from V and 0 from J, leaving 8 bases between them. This CDR3 region has 14 residues. From germline, CDR1 is MNHNS and CDR2 SASEGT. CDR3 nucleotide sequence: TGTGCCAGCAGTGAACCAGGTCCCTCCTACGAGCAGTACTTC. Its protein is CASSEPGPSYEQYF.

The V call is TRBV15, the J call TRBJ2-5; D possibly corresponds to TRBD2 (5 bases). This CDR3 is built from 14 residues. The V and J ends lost 5 bases and 5 bases respectively, with 15 bases between them. From germline, CDR1 is LNHNV and CDR2 YYDKDF (reference sequence). The CDR3 nucleotides read TGTGCCACCAGCGGTACGGGCGGAGGCGAGACCCAGTACTTC. Protein product: CATSGTGGGETQYF.

This clonotype was observed a few times. The V and J genes are TRBV24-1 and TRBJ2-3; D possibly corresponds to TRBD2 (5 bases). The V gene's germline CDR1 is KGHDR and CDR2 SFDVKD. Trimming shortened V by 11 bases and J by 4 bases, and 12 bases separated the two germline ends. The CDR3 length is 12 residues. CDR3 DNA: TGTGCCAGCAGCGCCGGGGCAGATACGCAGTATTTT. It specifies CASSAGADTQYF.

This clonotype was found many times. The chain is built from TRBV28 and TRBJ1-6; maybe TRBD1 (5 bases). The germline V and J ends were trimmed by 5 bases and 5 bases, with 19 bases remaining between them. Germline V gene lookup returns CDR1 MDHEN and CDR2 SYDVKM. This CDR3 is built from 17 residues. CDR3 bases: TGTGCCAGCAGTCCGACGGGGTTACCAGGGAATAATTCACCCCTCCACTTT. The encoded protein is CASSPTGLPGNNSPLHF.